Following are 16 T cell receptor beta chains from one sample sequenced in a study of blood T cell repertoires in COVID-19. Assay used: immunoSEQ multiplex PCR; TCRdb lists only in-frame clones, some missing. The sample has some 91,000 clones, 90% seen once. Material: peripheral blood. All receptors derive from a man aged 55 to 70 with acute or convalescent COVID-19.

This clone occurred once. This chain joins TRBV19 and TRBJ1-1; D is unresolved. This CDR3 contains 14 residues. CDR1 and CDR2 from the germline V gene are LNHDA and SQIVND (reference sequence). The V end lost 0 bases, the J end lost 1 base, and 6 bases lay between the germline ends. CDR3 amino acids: CASSIDRKNTEAFF. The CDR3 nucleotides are TGTGCCAGTAGTATAGACAGGAAGAACACTGAAGCTTTCTTT.

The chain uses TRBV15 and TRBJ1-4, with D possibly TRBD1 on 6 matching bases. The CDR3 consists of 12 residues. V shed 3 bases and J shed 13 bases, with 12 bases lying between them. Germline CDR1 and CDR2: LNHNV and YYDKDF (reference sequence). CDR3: CATSRADRGLFF. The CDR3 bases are TGTGCCACCAGCAGGGCGGACAGAGGACTGTTTTTT.

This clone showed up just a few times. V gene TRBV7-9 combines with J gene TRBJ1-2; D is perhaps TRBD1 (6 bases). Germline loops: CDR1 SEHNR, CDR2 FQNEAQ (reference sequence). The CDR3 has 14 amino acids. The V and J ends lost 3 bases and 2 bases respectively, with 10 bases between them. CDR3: CASSFQGTNYGYTF. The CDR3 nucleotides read TGTGCCAGCAGCTTCCAGGGGACCAACTATGGCTACACCTTC. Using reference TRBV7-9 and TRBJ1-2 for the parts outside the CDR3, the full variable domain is DTGVSQNPRHKITKRGQNVTFRCDPISEHNRLYWYRQTLGQGPEFLTYFQNEAQLEKSRLLSDRFSAERPKGSFSTLEIQRTEQGDSAMYLCASSFQGTNYGYTFGSGTRLTVV.

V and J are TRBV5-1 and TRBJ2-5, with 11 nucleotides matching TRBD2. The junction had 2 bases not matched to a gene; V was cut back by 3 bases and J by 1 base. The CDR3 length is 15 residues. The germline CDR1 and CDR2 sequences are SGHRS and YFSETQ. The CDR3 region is CASSSSGGSQETQYF. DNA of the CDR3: TGCGCCAGCAGCTCTAGCGGGGGGTCCCAAGAGACCCAGTACTTC.

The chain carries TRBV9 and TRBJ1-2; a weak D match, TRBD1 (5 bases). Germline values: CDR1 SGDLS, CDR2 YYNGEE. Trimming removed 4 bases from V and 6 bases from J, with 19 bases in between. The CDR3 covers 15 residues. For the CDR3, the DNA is TGTGCCAGCAGCCCCCCAGGGAGGAGTACGGATGGCTACACCTTC. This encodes CASSPPGRSTDGYTF.

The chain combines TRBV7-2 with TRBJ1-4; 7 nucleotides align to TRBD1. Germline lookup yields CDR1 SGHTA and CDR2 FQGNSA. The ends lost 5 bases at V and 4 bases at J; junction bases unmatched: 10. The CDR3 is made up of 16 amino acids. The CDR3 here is CASSPEGQVFNEKLFF. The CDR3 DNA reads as TGTGCCAGCAGCCCTGAAGGACAGGTTTTTAATGAAAAACTGTTTTTT.

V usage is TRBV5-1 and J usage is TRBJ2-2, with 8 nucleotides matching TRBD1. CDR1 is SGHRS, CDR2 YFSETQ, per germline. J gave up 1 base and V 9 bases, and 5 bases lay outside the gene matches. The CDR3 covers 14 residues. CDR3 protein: CATQGTGNTGELFF. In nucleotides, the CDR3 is TGCGCCACCCAAGGGACAGGGAACACCGGGGAGCTGTTTTTT. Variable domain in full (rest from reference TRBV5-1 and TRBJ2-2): KAGVTQTPRYLIKTRGQQVTLSCSPISGHRSVSWYQQTPGQGLQFLFEYFSETQRNKGNFPGRFSGRQFSNSRSEMNVSTLELGDSALYLCATQGTGNTGELFFGEGSRLTVL.

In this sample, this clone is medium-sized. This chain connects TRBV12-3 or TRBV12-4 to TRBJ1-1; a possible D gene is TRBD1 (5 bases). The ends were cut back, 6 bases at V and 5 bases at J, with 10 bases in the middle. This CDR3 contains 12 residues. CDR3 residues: CASSREGTEAFF. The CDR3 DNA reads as TGTGCCAGCAGCCGGGAGGGGACTGAAGCTTTCTTT.

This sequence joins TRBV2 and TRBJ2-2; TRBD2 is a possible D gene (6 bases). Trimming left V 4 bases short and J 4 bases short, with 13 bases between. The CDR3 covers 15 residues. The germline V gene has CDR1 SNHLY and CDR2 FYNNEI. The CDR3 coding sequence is TGTGCCAGCAGTGGAGCCGGGGGAGGCACCGGGGAGCTGTTTTTT. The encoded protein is CASSGAGGGTGELFF.

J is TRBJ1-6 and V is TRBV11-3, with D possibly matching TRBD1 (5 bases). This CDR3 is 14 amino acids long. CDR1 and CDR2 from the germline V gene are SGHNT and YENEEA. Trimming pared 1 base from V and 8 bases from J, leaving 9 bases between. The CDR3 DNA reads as TGTGCCAGCAGCTTAGGGGGCCCCGATTCACCCCTCCACTTT. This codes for CASSLGGPDSPLHF. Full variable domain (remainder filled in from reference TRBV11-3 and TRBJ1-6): EAGVVQSPRYKIIEKKQPVAFWCNPISGHNTLYWYLQNLGQGPELLIRYENEEAVDDSQLPKDRFSAERLKGVDSTLKIQPAELGDSAVYLCASSLGGPDSPLHFGNGTRLTVT.

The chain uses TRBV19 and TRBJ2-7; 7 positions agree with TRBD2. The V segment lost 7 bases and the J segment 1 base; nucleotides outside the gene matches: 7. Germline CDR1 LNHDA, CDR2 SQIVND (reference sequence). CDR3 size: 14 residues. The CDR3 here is CASTPWGGSYEQYF. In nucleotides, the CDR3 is TGTGCCAGTACCCCCTGGGGGGGTTCCTACGAGCAGTACTTC.

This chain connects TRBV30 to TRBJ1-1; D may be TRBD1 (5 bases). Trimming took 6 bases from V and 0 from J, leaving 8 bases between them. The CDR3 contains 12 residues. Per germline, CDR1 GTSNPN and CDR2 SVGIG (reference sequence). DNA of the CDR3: TGTGCCTGTGGGGGGGTGAACACTGAAGCTTTCTTT. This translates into CACGGVNTEAFF.

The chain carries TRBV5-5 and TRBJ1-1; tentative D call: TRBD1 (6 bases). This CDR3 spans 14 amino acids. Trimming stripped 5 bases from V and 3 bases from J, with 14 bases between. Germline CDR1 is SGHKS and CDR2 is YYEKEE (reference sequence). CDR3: CASRNTGKHTEAFF. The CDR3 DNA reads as TGTGCCAGCAGGAATACAGGGAAACACACTGAAGCTTTCTTT.

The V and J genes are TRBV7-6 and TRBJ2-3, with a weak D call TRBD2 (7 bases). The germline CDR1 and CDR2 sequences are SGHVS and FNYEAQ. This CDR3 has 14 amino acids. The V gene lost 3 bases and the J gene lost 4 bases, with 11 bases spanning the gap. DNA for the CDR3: TGTGCCAGCAGCTTGGGGGGGGGCGCAGATACGCAGTATTTT. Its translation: CASSLGGGADTQYF.

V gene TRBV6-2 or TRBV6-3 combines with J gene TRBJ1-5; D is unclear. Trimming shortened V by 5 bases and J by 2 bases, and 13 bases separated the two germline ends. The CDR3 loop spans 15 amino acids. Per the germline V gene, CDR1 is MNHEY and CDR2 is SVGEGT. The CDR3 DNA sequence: TGTGCCAGCAGTGACGGGTCCGGTGGCAATCAGCCCCAGCATTTT. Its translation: CASSDGSGGNQPQHF.

The CDR3 DNA is TGTGCCAGCACCCTCGGGGGAGGGTCGTACCAGCCCCAGCATTTT. It encodes CASTLGGGSYQPQHF. The gene calls are TRBV6-5 and TRBJ1-5; D possibly corresponds to TRBD1 (5 bases). V was pared by 7 bases and J by 7 bases, with 20 bases between. Germline CDR1 reads MNHEY; CDR2 reads SVGAGI. The CDR3 is 15 amino acids.